Listed below are T cell receptor beta chains from one sample, sequenced in a study of CD8+ T cells in alopecia areata. Measured with immunoSEQ multiplex PCR; TCRdb has only the in-frame clones, and not every one. The sample lists 150,000 to 200,000 clones; 55% to 75% were seen once. The sample here was CD4+ T cells sorted from blood, taken at week 24, from a patient treated with tofacitinib. These receptors were collected from a human donor with alopecia areata. CDR3s include the opening cysteine and the closing phenylalanine or tryptophan. The D gene is left open where the match is weak. A clone size is listed for some rows: how often the clone was seen (once, few, many), or a class if it is expanded.

D gene,CDR3 length,clone size,V gene,J gene,CDR3 DNA,CDR3 protein
.,15,.,TRBV30,TRBJ1-6,TGTGCCTGGAGACGACCGAGCTCCTATAATTCACCCCTCCACTTT,CAWRRPSSYNSPLHF
.,15,.,TRBV5-6,TRBJ2-5,TGTGCCAGCAGCTTGGTTGACAGCCTCCAAGAGACCCAGTACTTC,CASSLVDSLQETQYF
.,13,.,TRBV5-1,TRBJ1-1,TGCGCCAGCAGCTTGGGGAGGGACACTGAAGCTTTCTTT,CASSLGRDTEAFF
.,12,.,TRBV2,TRBJ2-7,TGTGCCAGCACCCTCCTGGGGGGCGAGCAGTACTTC,CASTLLGGEQYF
.,15,medium-sized,TRBV2,TRBJ2-5,TGTGCCAGCAGGGAGTCAGGACAACTCCAAGAGACCCAGTACTTC,CASRESGQLQETQYF
TRBD1,14,.,TRBV7-2,TRBJ2-7,TGTGCCAGCAGCTCCCGACAGGGAGCTAACGAGCAGTACTTC,CASSSRQGANEQYF
.,15,.,TRBV19,TRBJ1-5,TGTGCCAGTAGTCTGCGACAGGTTAGCAATCAGCCCCAGCATTTT,CASSLRQVSNQPQHF
TRBD1,16,.,TRBV5-1,TRBJ1-4,TGCGCCAGCAGCCAATCCCCAGGGACAGGGAGGGAAAAACTGTTTTTT,CASSQSPGTGREKLFF
.,16,.,TRBV30,TRBJ2-1,TGTGCCTGGACCCCCCAGCGTCGAAGCTCCTACAATGAGCAGTTCTTC,CAWTPQRRSSYNEQFF
.,16,few,TRBV15,TRBJ2-3,TGTGCCACCAGCAGAGGGTTGAGGGGGTCCACAGATACGCAGTATTTT,CATSRGLRGSTDTQYF
.,13,.,TRBV6-5,TRBJ2-1,TGTGCCAGCAGTTCTGGTACCATCAATGAGCAGTTCTTC,CASSSGTINEQFF
.,14,.,TRBV6-5,TRBJ1-1,TGTGCCAGCAGTTATGGGGGAACAGCCGCAGGAGCTTTCTTT,CASSYGGTAAGAFF
TRBD1,17,.,TRBV27,TRBJ1-5,TGTGCCAGCAGTTTAGGGGGAGGGACAGTGAGCAATCAGCCCCAGCATTTT,CASSLGGGTVSNQPQHF
TRBD1,14,.,TRBV18,TRBJ2-7,TGTGCCAGCTCAAGGGCTATGGACAGGGACGAGCAGTACTTC,CASSRAMDRDEQYF
TRBD1,14,few,TRBV7-2,TRBJ2-7,TGTGCCAGCAGCCTCCGGGACAGTTCCTACGAGCAGTACTTC,CASSLRDSSYEQYF
TRBD1,14,.,TRBV4-2,TRBJ2-5,TGTGCCAGCAGCCGAGGGACAGGGATGGAGACCCAGTACTTC,CASSRGTGMETQYF
.,13,few,TRBV5-1,TRBJ2-2,TGCGCCAGCAGCTTGGGAGGCCCCGGGGAGCTGTTTTTT,CASSLGGPGELFF
.,14,.,TRBV4-1,TRBJ1-5,TGCGCCAGCAGCCTTACAGCCGTTAGTCAGCCCCAGCATTTT,CASSLTAVSQPQHF
.,14,.,TRBV2,TRBJ1-5,TGTGCCAGCAGTGAACGCCCCGGCAGTCAGCCCCAGCATTTT,CASSERPGSQPQHF
.,13,few,TRBV9,TRBJ1-2,TGTGCCAGCAGCGTACAAGGGGACGGTGGCTACACCTTC,CASSVQGDGGYTF
.,14,few,TRBV6-6,TRBJ2-3,TGTGCCAGCAGTTACTCGGAAAGCACAGATACGCAGTATTTT,CASSYSESTDTQYF
TRBD2,19,.,TRBV5-1,TRBJ2-3,TGCGCCAGCAGTCCCAAAAATAGCGGGGGGGCCCGAGGGATATCACTTCCGTATTTT,CASSPKNSGGARGISLPYF
.,13,once,TRBV29-1,TRBJ2-3,TGCAGCCTTGAGACGTCCCACACAGATACGCAGTATTTT,CSLETSHTDTQYF
TRBD2,18,.,TRBV5-1,TRBJ2-3,TGCGCCAGCAGCCGAGGGACTAGCGGGCGCGTAGGCACAGATACGCAGTATTTT,CASSRGTSGRVGTDTQYF
TRBD1,13,.,TRBV6-4,TRBJ2-2,TGTGCCAGCAGTCGGGACAGTCCCGGGGAGCTGTTTTTT,CASSRDSPGELFF
.,12,.,TRBV25-1,TRBJ2-1,TGTGCCAGCAGTGACCCATACAATGAGCAGTTCTTC,CASSDPYNEQFF
.,9,once,TRBV6-5,TRBJ1-1,TGTGCCAACCCCGGTGAAGCTTTCTTT,CANPGEAFF
.,11,.,TRBV2,TRBJ2-3,TGTGCCAGCAGAGAGTCAGATACGCAGTATTTT,CASRESDTQYF
.,11,.,TRBV20-1,TRBJ1-2,TGCAGTGCGCCCGGACACTATGGCTACACCTTC,CSAPGHYGYTF
TRBD1,14,.,TRBV7-2,TRBJ1-1,TGTGCCAGCAGCCCTCAGGGGGTGGGCACTGAAGCTTTCTTT,CASSPQGVGTEAFF
.,13,few,TRBV5-4,TRBJ2-7,TGTGCCAGCAGCTTGGAGCGCGACTACGAGCAGTACTTC,CASSLERDYEQYF
TRBD2,16,.,TRBV4-3,TRBJ2-5,TGCGCCAGCAGCCAGCCGACTAGCGGGAGGCGGGAGACCCAGTACTTC,CASSQPTSGRRETQYF
.,11,.,TRBV18,TRBJ2-3,TGTGCCAGCTCACGCGAGAATACGCAGTATTTT,CASSRENTQYF
TRBD1,15,few,TRBV15,TRBJ1-2,TGTGCCACCAGCAGCCAGGGGACAGGACCCTATGGCTACACCTTC,CATSSQGTGPYGYTF
.,12,.,TRBV5-6,TRBJ2-7,TGTGCCAGCAGCTTGAGGGTCTACGAGCAGTACTTC,CASSLRVYEQYF
TRBD1,14,.,TRBV7-2,TRBJ2-7,TGTGCCAGCAGCATGGGACAGGGGGCCTACGAGCAGTACTTC,CASSMGQGAYEQYF
.,11,few,TRBV20-1,TRBJ2-5,TGCATTCCTAAGCGCCAAGAGACCCAGTACTTC,CIPKRQETQYF
.,13,.,TRBV30,TRBJ2-2,TGTGCCTGGAGTGTTCGGGGAGGCGGGGAGCTGTTTTTT,CAWSVRGGGELFF
.,16,few,TRBV9,TRBJ2-5,TGTGCCAGCAGCGTAGGGGTAGGCAGCCCCAAAGAGACCCAGTACTTC,CASSVGVGSPKETQYF
TRBD1,14,few,TRBV4-1,TRBJ1-5,TGCGCCAGCAGCCGGACAGGGGGAGATCAGCCCCAGCATTTT,CASSRTGGDQPQHF
TRBD2,18,.,TRBV27,TRBJ2-2,TGTGCCAGCAGTTCGACTAGCGGGAGTGCCGCACCCCGCGGTGAGCTGTTTTTT,CASSSTSGSAAPRGELFF
TRBD2,17,few,TRBV13,TRBJ2-1,TGTGCCAGCAGCTTAGTCGGCGGGCTAGCGGGACGCAATGAGCAGTTCTTC,CASSLVGGLAGRNEQFF
TRBD2,16,.,TRBV7-2,TRBJ2-2,TGTGCCAGCAGCTCAGCCGGGACTACCTACACCGGGGAGCTGTTTTTT,CASSSAGTTYTGELFF
.,13,once,TRBV7-3,TRBJ2-7,TGTGCCAGCAGCTTTGATCAGGGTGGCGAGCAGTACTTC,CASSFDQGGEQYF
TRBD2,15,.,TRBV2,TRBJ2-3,TGTGCCAGCAGTAGACTAGCGGCAATCACAGATACGCAGTATTTT,CASSRLAAITDTQYF
.,14,.,TRBV28,TRBJ1-1,TGTGCCAGCACGCCACCTGAGGGGAACACTGAAGCTTTCTTT,CASTPPEGNTEAFF
.,11,few,TRBV19,TRBJ2-1,TGTGCCAGCCCAGGACCCTCCGTTTGGTTCTTC,CASPGPSVWFF
.,14,.,TRBV29-1,TRBJ2-7,TGCAGCGCCACCACAGCAGGGCGCTCCTACGAGCAGTACTTC,CSATTAGRSYEQYF
.,14,once,TRBV4-3,TRBJ1-2,TGCGCCAGCAGCCAAGTCTCAGGCGGCTATGGCTACACCTTC,CASSQVSGGYGYTF
.,13,few,TRBV7-9,TRBJ2-7,TGTGCCAGCAGCTTCCCTGGGGCGGGCGAGCAGTACTTC,CASSFPGAGEQYF
.,23,.,TRBV14,TRBJ1-2,TGTGCCAGCAGCTCTCGACAGGAGGCTTTGGTCGCTTCGGCAAGAGGGCGAGGCTATGGCTACACCTTC,CASSSRQEALVASARGRGYGYTF
.,15,few,TRBV28,TRBJ2-7,TGTGCCAGCAGTCCCGTGTGGGACACAAGATACGAGCAGTACTTC,CASSPVWDTRYEQYF
TRBD1,14,few,TRBV5-1,TRBJ2-7,TGCGCCAGCAGCCGGGAGGGACAGGGGTACGAGCAGTACTTC,CASSREGQGYEQYF
TRBD1,17,few,TRBV27,TRBJ2-6,TGTGCCAGCAGTACCCGGGGACAGGCCTCTGGGGCCAACGTCCTGACTTTC,CASSTRGQASGANVLTF
.,16,.,TRBV5-1,TRBJ1-5,TGCGCCAGCAGCCCGGCGGGAGGGGGGCGCAATCAGCCCCAGCATTTT,CASSPAGGGRNQPQHF
TRBD2,16,few,TRBV5-4,TRBJ2-2,TGTGCCAGCATCTCGACGGGGGGGCTGGGCACCGGGGAGCTGTTTTTT,CASISTGGLGTGELFF
.,16,few,TRBV7-9,TRBJ1-4,TGTGCCAGCAGCCCAGACAGCCCACGACTTAATGAAAAACTGTTTTTT,CASSPDSPRLNEKLFF